The clone carrying this T cell receptor beta chain was found many times. The germline V gene has CDR1 LGHDT and CDR2 YNNKEL (reference sequence). The CDR3 runs to 14 residues. V was shortened by 3 bases and J by 7 bases, with 13 bases between the two germline ends. The entry originates in a study of CD8+CD57+ T cells in acquired aplastic anemia. Profiling that covered TCR beta VDJ and CDR3 relied on genomic DNA as its template. MiXCR, run by TCRdb on the reads, gives a single entry per CDR3 protein. This table has around 50,000 distinct CDR3 sequences, about 78% appearing once. The sequence was collected from a human donor in good health, serving as a control. The specimen was sorted CD4+, CD8+, or CD8+CD57+ T cells (not recorded which) from PBMCs. The chain is built from TRBV3-1 and TRBJ2-1; D unresolved. CDR3: CASSQGWGWNEQFF. The CDR3 nucleotides read TGTGCCAGCAGCCAGGGCTGGGGATGGAATGAGCAGTTCTTC.